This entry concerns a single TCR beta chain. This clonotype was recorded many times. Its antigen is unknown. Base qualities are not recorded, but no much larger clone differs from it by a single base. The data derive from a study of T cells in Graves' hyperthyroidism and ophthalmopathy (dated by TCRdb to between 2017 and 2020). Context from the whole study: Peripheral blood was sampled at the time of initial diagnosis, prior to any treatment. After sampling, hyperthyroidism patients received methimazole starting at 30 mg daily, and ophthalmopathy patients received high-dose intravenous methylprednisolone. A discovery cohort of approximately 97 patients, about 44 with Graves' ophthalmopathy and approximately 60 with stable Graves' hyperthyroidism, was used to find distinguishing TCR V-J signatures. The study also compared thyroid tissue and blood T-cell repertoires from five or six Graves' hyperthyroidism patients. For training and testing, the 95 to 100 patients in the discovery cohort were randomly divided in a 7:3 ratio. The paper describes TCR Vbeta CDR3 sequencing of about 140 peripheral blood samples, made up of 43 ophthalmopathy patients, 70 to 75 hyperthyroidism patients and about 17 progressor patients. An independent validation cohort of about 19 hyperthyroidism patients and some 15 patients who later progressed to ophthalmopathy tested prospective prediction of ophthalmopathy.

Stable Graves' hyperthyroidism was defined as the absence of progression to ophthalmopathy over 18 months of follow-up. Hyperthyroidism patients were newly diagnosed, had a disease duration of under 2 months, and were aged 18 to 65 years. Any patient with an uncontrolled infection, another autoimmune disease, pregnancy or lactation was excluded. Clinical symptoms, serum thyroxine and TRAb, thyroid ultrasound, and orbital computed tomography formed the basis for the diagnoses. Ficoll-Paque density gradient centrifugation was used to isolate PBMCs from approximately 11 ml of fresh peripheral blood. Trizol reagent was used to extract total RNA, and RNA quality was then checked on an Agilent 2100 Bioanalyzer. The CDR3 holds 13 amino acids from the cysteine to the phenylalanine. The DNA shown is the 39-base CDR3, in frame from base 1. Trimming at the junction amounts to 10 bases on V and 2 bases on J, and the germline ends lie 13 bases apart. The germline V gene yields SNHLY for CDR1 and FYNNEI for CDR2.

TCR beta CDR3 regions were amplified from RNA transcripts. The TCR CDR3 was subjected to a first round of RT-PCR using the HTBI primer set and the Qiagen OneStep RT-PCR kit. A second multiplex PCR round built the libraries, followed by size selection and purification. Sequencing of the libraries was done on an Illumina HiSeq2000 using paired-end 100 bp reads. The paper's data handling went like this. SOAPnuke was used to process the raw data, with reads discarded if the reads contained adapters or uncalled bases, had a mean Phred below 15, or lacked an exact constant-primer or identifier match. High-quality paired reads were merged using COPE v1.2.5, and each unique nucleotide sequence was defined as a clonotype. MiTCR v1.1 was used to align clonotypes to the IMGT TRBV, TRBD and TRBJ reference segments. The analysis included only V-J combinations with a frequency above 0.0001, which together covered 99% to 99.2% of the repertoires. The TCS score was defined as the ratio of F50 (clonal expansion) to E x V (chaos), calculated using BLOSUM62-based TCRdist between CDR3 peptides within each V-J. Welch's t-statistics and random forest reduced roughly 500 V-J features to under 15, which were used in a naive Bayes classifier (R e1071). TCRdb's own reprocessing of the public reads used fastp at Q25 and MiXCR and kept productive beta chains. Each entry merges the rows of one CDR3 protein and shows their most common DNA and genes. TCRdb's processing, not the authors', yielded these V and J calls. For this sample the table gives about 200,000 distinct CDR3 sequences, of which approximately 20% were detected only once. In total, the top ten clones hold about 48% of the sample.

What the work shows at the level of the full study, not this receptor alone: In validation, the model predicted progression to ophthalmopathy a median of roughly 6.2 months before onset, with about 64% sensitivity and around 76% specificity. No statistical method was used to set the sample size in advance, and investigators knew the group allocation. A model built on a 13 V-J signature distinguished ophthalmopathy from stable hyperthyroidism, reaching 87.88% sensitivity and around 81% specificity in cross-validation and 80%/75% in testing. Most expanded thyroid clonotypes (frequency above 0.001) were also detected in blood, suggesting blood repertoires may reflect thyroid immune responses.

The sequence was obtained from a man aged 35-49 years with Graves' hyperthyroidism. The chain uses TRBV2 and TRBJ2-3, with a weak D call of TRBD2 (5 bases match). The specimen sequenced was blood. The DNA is TGTGCCACCAGAGAGGGTTCCACAGATACGCAGTATTTT. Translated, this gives CATREGSTDTQYF.